The clone carrying this TCR beta chain was counted between two and nine times. Its antigen is unidentified. The sample is drawn from a study of T cell repertoires in cytomegalovirus infection. Study-level results: HLA-C-restricted CMV-specific TCR beta clonotypes were dominant in the ex vivo response. Identification of carriers of CMV plus the relevant HLA was achieved through cumulative public TCR beta family frequency.

One entry per CDR3 protein results from TCRdb running MiXCR on the reads. The sample holds approximately 70,000 distinct CDR3 sequences, 20% to 25% seen once. V shed 4 bases, J shed 5 bases, and the junction held 7 bases outside the gene matches. CDR1 and CDR2 from the germline V gene are SGHDN and FVKESK. This CDR3 comprises 15 residues. This chain connects TRBV14 to TRBJ2-1; 8 bases fit TRBD2. The TCR comes from a human donor in good health (CMV status not recorded). Some clones in this sample may be carry-over from other donors' samples. The sample taken for sequencing was PBMCs, sequenced either directly or after in vitro stimulation (not recorded which). CDR3 sequence: CASSLWGLGNNEQFF. CDR3 sequence (DNA): TGTGCCAGCAGCCTGTGGGGACTAGGAAACAATGAGCAGTTCTTC.